The rows below give T cell receptor beta chains drawn from one sample of a study of OX40 agonist ivuxolimab in advanced cancers. Profiled with immunoSEQ multiplex PCR; TCRdb holds only in-frame clones, not every one. The table shows 9,500 to 13,000 clones, with approximately 87% occurring only once. The sample here was CD4+ or CD8+ T cells sorted from blood, taken in a trial of the OX40 agonist ivuxolimab. The source of these receptors is an adult with an advanced solid tumor such as melanoma, head and neck, liver or kidney cancer. The CDR3 runs from the conserved cysteine through the conserved F or W. D genes are given only for firm matches. Expanded clones get a size class; other rows say once, few or many, or leave the size out.

v_call	j_call	clone_size	d_call	cdr3_nt	cdr3_aa
TRBV11-2	TRBJ1-1	NA	NA	TGTGCCAGCAGCTTATCCCCGGCGGACACTGAAGCTTTCTTT	CASSLSPADTEAFF
TRBV23-1	TRBJ1-5	NA	NA	TGCGCCAGCGGGGTCGGGACACCAAAGGGAGGGTACAATCAGCCCCAGCATTTT	CASGVGTPKGGYNQPQHF
TRBV6-5	TRBJ1-2	NA	NA	TGTGCCAGCAGTACGACAAACGGCTACACCTTC	CASSTTNGYTF
TRBV7-6	TRBJ2-5	NA	TRBD2	TGTGCCAGCAGCAGAAGACTAGCGGGGGGGGAGACCCAGTACTTC	CASSRRLAGGETQYF
TRBV7-9	TRBJ1-2	few	NA	TGTGCCAGCAGCCCCCCGACAAGGGAGCGGGGCTACACCTTC	CASSPPTRERGYTF
TRBV7-9	TRBJ2-3	NA	NA	TGTGCCAGCAGCTTATTAAGCCCCCGAACCGCGGATACGCAGTATTTT	CASSLLSPRTADTQYF
TRBV2	TRBJ2-1	NA	NA	TGTGCCAGCGGAGGGGGAACTAACAATGAGCAGTTCTTC	CASGGGTNNEQFF
TRBV10-3	TRBJ2-7	NA	TRBD1	TGTGCCATCAGTGACACAGGGGGCGCTCCTTACGAGCAGTACTTC	CAISDTGGAPYEQYF
TRBV11-2	TRBJ2-3	NA	NA	TGTGCCAGCAGCGGGATGGGGAGGCCCCCGGCAGATACGCAGTATTTT	CASSGMGRPPADTQYF
TRBV7-9	TRBJ2-2	NA	NA	TGTGCCAGCAGCTTCGGGAACACCGGGGAGCTGTTTTTT	CASSFGNTGELFF
TRBV6-5	TRBJ2-1	NA	NA	TGTGCCAGCAGCAAGGGGGTAAATGAGCAGTTCTTC	CASSKGVNEQFF
TRBV5-6	TRBJ2-1	NA	TRBD2	TGTGCCAGCAGCGTAGGGACTAGCGGGGGCAATGAGCAGTTCTTC	CASSVGTSGGNEQFF
TRBV4-2	TRBJ1-4	NA	TRBD1	TGTGCCAGCAGCCATAAACCGGGACAGCAGGTCTATGAAAAACTGTTTTTT	CASSHKPGQQVYEKLFF
TRBV6-1	TRBJ2-1	NA	NA	TGTGCCAGCAGGAGGGGCGTAGGGTACGGTAATGAGCAGTTCTTC	CASRRGVGYGNEQFF
TRBV29-1	TRBJ2-3	NA	NA	TGCAGCGTTGAGGGTGCCAGCTTTACTAGCACAGATACGCAGTATTTT	CSVEGASFTSTDTQYF
TRBV7-6	TRBJ2-7	NA	NA	TGTGCCAGCAGCAGTGGGCAGGGGTGGGGCGAGCAGTACTTC	CASSSGQGWGEQYF
TRBV19	TRBJ1-5	NA	TRBD1	TGTGCCAGTAGTATAGGGAACAGGGGGTATCAGCCCCAGCATTTT	CASSIGNRGYQPQHF
TRBV7-7	TRBJ2-2	NA	TRBD2	TGTGCCAGCAGCTTACCGGGGACTACGGCGCCCGGGGAGCTGTTTTTT	CASSLPGTTAPGELFF
TRBV4-1	TRBJ2-1	NA	NA	TGCGCCAGCAGCCTCTCTACAGGGAGGCCTAGCTCCTACAATGAGCAGTTCTTC	CASSLSTGRPSSYNEQFF
TRBV12-5	TRBJ2-3	NA	TRBD2	TGTGCTAGTGGTTTGACTAGCGGGAGCACAGATACGCAGTATTTT	CASGLTSGSTDTQYF
TRBV6-6	TRBJ2-7	NA	TRBD2	TGTGCCAGCAGTTACCGGGGGAGGGGACTCGACGAGCAGTACTTC	CASSYRGRGLDEQYF
TRBV6-5	TRBJ2-2	NA	NA	TGTGCCAGCAGTTACACCCAGGGCACCGGGGAGCTGTTTTTT	CASSYTQGTGELFF
TRBV7-9	TRBJ1-1	few	TRBD1	TGTGCCAGCAGCTTCCTACAGGGGCTGAACACTGAAGCTTTCTTT	CASSFLQGLNTEAFF
TRBV2	TRBJ2-5	NA	TRBD2	TGTGCCAGCAGACCGACTAGCGGAGTCCAAGAGACCCAGTACTTC	CASRPTSGVQETQYF
TRBV11-2	TRBJ2-2	NA	TRBD1	TGTGCCAGCAGCTTAGGGACAGGACATCCCCCCGGGGAGCTGTTTTTT	CASSLGTGHPPGELFF
TRBV7-9	TRBJ2-1	NA	NA	TGTGCCAGCAGCTTAGTGGTGGGGGGTTCCTACAATGAGCAGTTCTTC	CASSLVVGGSYNEQFF
TRBV6-4	TRBJ2-1	NA	TRBD1	TGTGCCAGCAGTCAATGGACAGGCTACAATGAGCAGTTCTTC	CASSQWTGYNEQFF
TRBV7-8	TRBJ2-3	NA	TRBD1	TGTGCCAGCAGCTACCCCGCCCGACAGGGGGTAGGAGATACGCAGTATTTT	CASSYPARQGVGDTQYF
TRBV15	TRBJ1-2	NA	NA	TGTGCCACCAGCAGAGATCACGAGGCCCTGGGGGGCTACACCTTC	CATSRDHEALGGYTF
TRBV9	TRBJ2-3	NA	NA	TGTGCCAGCAGCGTCGAACTAGGGGGGCCGGGAGATACGCAGTATTTT	CASSVELGGPGDTQYF
TRBV27	TRBJ2-3	NA	NA	TGTGCCAGCAGTTTAGTGCCGGGGGCCGCAGCAGATACGCAGTATTTT	CASSLVPGAAADTQYF
TRBV4-1	TRBJ2-1	NA	TRBD2	TGCGCCAGCGTTAGCGGGGTTGAGCAGTTCTTC	CASVSGVEQFF
TRBV10-3	TRBJ2-7	NA	NA	TGTGCCATCAGTGACTCTGCGGGGCCAACCTACGAGCAGTACTTC	CAISDSAGPTYEQYF
TRBV27	TRBJ2-7	NA	NA	TGTGCCAGCAGTCGCGGCGACTACTACGAGCAGTACTTC	CASSRGDYYEQYF
TRBV19	TRBJ1-1	few	NA	TGTGCCAGTAGTATCCTCTTGGCAGGTGAAGCTTTCTTT	CASSILLAGEAFF
TRBV4-1	TRBJ1-4	NA	NA	TGCGCCAGCAGCCAAGGGGGCAATGAAAAACTGTTTTTT	CASSQGGNEKLFF
TRBV6-5	TRBJ2-7	NA	NA	TGTGCCAGCTATGGATCGTCGGACTACGAGCAGTACTTC	CASYGSSDYEQYF
TRBV5-1	TRBJ2-7	NA	NA	TGCGCCAGCAGCTTGGAGGGCGGGTGGGAGCAGTACTTC	CASSLEGGWEQYF
TRBV13	TRBJ2-5	NA	NA	TGTGCCAGCAGCCCGGGGCCGCCGGGGGAGACCCAGTACTTC	CASSPGPPGETQYF
TRBV13	TRBJ1-1	NA	NA	TGTGCCAGCAGCTTAGGTGCAGGGTTAATGAACACTGAAGCTTTCTTT	CASSLGAGLMNTEAFF
TRBV7-9	TRBJ2-5	NA	TRBD1	TGTGCCAGCAGCTTAACAGGGGGAGGTGAGACCCAGTACTTC	CASSLTGGGETQYF
TRBV27	TRBJ2-7	NA	TRBD1	TGTGCCAGCAAAGACAGGGACTCCTACGAGCAGTACTTC	CASKDRDSYEQYF
TRBV7-6	TRBJ2-7	NA	NA	TGTGCCAGCAGCTTAGCATGGGGCGAGCAGTACTTC	CASSLAWGEQYF
TRBV2	TRBJ1-1	NA	TRBD1	TGTGCCAGCAGGCCGGGACAGGGCACTGAAGCTTTCTTT	CASRPGQGTEAFF
TRBV27	TRBJ2-5	NA	NA	TGTGCCAGCAGTTCAGGACAGCTCCAAGAGACCCAGTACTTC	CASSSGQLQETQYF
TRBV29-1	TRBJ2-7	NA	TRBD2	TGCAGCGTTGAAGATCGGCTAGCGGGGGTCTACGAGCAGTACTTC	CSVEDRLAGVYEQYF
TRBV5-4	TRBJ1-1	NA	NA	TGTGCCAGCAGCTGGGGGGGTATGAACACTGAAGCTTTCTTT	CASSWGGMNTEAFF
TRBV5-8	TRBJ1-1	once	NA	TGTGCCAGCAGTCCTGGTACCGTGAACACTGAAGCTTTCTTT	CASSPGTVNTEAFF